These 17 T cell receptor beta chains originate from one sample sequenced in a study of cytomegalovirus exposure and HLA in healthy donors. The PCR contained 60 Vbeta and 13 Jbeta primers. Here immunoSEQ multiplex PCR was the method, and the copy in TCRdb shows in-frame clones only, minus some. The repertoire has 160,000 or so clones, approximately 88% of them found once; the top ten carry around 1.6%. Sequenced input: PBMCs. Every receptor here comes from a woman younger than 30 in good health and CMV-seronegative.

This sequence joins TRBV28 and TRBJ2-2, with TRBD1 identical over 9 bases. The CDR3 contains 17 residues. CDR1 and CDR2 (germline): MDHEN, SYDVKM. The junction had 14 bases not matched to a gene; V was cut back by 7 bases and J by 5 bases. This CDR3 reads CASTLLPGQGLTGELFF. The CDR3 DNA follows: TGTGCCAGCACCCTATTACCGGGACAGGGATTAACCGGGGAGCTGTTTTTT.

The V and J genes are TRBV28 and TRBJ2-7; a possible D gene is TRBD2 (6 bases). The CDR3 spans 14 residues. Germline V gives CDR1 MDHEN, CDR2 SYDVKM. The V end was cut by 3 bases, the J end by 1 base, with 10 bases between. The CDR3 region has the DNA TGTGCCAGCAGTTTTGGAGGGGTGTCCTACGAGCAGTACTTC. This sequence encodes CASSFGGVSYEQYF.

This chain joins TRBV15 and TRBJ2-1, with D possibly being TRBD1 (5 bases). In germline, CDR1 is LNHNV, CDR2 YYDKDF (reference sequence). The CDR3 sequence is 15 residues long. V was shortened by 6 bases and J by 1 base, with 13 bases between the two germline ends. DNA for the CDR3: TGTGCCACCAGTGAGACAGACTCTTCCTACAATGAGCAGTTCTTC. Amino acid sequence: CATSETDSSYNEQFF.

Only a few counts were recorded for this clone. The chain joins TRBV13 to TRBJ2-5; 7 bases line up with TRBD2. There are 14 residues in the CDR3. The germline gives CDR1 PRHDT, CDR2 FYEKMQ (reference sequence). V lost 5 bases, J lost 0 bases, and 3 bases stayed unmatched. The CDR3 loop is CASSAGLDQETQYF. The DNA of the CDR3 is TGTGCCAGCAGCGCCGGACTAGACCAAGAGACCCAGTACTTC. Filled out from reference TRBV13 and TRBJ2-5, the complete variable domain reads AAGVIQSPRHLIKEKRETATLKCYPIPRHDTVYWYQQGPGQDPQFLISFYEKMQSDKGSIPDRFSAQQFSDYHSELNMSSLELGDSALYFCASSAGLDQETQYFGPGTRLLVL.

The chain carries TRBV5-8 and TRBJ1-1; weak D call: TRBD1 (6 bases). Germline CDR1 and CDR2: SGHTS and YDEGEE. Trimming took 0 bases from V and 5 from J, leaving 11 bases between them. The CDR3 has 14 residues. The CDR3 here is CASSLAGQGTEAFF. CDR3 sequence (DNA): TGTGCCAGCAGCTTGGCCGGCCAGGGGACTGAAGCTTTCTTT. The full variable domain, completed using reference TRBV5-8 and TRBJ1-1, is EAGVTQSPTHLIKTRGQQATLRCSPISGHTSVYWYQQALGLGLQFLLWYDEGEERNRGNFPPRFSGRQFPNYSSELNVNALELEDSALYLCASSLAGQGTEAFFGQGTRLTVV.

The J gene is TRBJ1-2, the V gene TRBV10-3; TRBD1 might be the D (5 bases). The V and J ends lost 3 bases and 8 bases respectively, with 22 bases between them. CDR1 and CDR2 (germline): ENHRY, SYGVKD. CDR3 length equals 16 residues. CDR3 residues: CAISDIETALVQGYTF. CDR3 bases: TGTGCCATCAGTGATATCGAGACAGCCCTTGTTCAGGGCTACACCTTC.

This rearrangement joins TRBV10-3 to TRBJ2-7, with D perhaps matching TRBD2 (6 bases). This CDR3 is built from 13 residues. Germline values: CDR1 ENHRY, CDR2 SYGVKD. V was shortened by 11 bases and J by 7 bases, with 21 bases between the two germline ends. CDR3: CAVAYRVAGEQYF. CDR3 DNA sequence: TGTGCCGTCGCCTATAGGGTCGCGGGAGAGCAGTACTTC.

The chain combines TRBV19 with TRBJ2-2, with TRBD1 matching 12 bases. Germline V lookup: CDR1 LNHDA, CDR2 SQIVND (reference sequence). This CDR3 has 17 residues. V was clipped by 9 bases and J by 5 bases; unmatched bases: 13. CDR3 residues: CASRWGQGAVRTGELFF. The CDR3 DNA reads TGTGCCAGCAGATGGGGACAGGGGGCGGTCAGGACCGGGGAGCTGTTTTTT.

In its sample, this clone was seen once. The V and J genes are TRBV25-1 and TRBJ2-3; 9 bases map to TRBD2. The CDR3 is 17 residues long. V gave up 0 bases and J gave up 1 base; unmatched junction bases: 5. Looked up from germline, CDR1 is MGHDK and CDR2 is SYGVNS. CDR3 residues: CASSEYSAGGRTDTQYF. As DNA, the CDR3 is TGTGCCAGCAGTGAATATTCAGCGGGGGGCCGCACAGATACGCAGTATTTT. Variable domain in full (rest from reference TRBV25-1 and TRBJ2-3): EADIYQTPRYLVIGTGKKITLECSQTMGHDKMYWYQQDPGMELHLIHYSYGVNSTEKGDLSSESTVSRIRTEHFPLTLESARPSHTSQYLCASSEYSAGGRTDTQYFGPGTRLTVL.

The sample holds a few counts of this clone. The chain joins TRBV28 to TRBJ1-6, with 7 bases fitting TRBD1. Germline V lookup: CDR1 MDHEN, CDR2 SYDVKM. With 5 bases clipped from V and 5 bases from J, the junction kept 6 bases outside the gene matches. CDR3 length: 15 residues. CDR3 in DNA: TGTGCCAGCAGTGTAATGGGACAGAATAATTCACCCCTCCACTTT. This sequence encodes CASSVMGQNNSPLHF.

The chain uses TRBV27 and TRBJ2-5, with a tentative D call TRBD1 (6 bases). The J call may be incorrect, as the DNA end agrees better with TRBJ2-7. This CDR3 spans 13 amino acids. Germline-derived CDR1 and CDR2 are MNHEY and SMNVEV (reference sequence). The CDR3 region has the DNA TGTGCCAGCAGTTTCGAAAGGGGGTACGAGCAGTACTTC. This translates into CASSFERGYEQYF.

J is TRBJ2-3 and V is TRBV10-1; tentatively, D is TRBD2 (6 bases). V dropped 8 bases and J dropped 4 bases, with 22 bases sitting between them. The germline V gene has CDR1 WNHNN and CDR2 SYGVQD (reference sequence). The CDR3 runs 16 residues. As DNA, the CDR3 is TGCGCCAGCGGGCCTAAGGGACTCACTGGACCAGATACGCAGTATTTT. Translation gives CASGPKGLTGPDTQYF.

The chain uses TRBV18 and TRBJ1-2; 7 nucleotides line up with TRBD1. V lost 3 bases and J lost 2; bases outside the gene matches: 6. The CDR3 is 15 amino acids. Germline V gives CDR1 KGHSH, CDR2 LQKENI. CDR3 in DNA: TGTGCCAGCTCACCTACAGGGGATTCGAACTATGGCTACACCTTC. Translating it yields CASSPTGDSNYGYTF.

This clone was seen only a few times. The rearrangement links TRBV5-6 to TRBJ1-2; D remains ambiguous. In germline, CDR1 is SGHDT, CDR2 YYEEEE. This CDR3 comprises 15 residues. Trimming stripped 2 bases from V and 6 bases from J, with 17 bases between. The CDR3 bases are TGTGCCAGCAGCTTTTCGGTCAATAGCGGCGATGGCTACACCTTC. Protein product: CASSFSVNSGDGYTF.

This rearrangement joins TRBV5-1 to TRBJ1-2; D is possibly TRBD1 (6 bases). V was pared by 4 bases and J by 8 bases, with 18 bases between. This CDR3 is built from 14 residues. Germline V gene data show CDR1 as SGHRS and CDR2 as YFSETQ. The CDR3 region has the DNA TGCGCCAGCAGCGACCGTCAGGGGAAGGGAGGCTACACCTTC. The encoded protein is CASSDRQGKGGYTF.

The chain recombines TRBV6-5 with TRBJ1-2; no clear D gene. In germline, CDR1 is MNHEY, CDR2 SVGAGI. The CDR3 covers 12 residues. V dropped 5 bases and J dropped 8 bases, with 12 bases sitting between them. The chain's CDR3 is CASSPRGIGYTF. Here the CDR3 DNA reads TGTGCCAGCAGTCCCCGCGGGATCGGCTACACCTTC.

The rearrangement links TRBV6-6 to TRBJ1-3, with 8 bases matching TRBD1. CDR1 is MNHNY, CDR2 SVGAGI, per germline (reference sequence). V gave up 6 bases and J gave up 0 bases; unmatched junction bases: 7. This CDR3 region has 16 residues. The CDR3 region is CASRQGDEDSGNTIYF. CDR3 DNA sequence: TGTGCCAGCAGACAGGGGGACGAAGACTCTGGAAACACCATATATTTT.